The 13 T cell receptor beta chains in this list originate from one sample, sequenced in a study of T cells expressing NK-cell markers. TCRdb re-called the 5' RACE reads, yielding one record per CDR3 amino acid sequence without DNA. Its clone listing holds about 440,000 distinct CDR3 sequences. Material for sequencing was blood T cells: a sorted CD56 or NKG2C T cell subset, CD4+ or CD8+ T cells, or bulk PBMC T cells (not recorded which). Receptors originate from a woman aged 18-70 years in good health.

The CDR3 protein is CASSQETGPYTGELFF. This sequence joins TRBV3-1 and TRBJ2-2; TCRdb proposes TRBD1, but this gene call is untestable without DNA. This CDR3 region has 16 residues. The germline CDR1 and CDR2 sequences are LGHDT and YNNKEL (reference sequence).

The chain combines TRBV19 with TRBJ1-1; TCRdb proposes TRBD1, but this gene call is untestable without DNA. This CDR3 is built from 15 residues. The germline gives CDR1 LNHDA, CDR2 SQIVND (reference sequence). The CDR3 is CASTDRGGTNTEVFF.

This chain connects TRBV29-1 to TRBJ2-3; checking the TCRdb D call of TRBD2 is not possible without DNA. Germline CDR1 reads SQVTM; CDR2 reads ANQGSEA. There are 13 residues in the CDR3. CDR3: CSVGGLLTDTQYF.

CDR3: CSVGTGGTEAFF. The chain combines TRBV29-1 with TRBJ1-1; the D call of TRBD1 rests on TCRdb alone, since no DNA is present to check it. The CDR3 has 12 amino acids. From germline, CDR1 is SQVTM and CDR2 ANQGSEA.

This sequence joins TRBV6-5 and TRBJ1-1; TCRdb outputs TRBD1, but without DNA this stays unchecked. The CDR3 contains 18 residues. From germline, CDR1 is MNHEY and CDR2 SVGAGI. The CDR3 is CASSYRPDIFPRNTEAFF.

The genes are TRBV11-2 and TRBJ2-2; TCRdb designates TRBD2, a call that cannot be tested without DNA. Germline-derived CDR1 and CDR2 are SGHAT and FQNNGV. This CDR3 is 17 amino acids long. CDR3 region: CASSLGREGVTTGELFF.

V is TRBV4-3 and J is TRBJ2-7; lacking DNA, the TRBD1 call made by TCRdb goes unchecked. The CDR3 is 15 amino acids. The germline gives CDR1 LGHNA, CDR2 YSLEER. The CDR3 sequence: CASSQDSPGFNEQYF.

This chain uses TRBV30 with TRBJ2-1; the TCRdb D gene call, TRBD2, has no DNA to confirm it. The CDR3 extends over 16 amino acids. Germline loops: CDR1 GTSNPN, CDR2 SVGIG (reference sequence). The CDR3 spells CAWSGTNYNLYNEQFF.

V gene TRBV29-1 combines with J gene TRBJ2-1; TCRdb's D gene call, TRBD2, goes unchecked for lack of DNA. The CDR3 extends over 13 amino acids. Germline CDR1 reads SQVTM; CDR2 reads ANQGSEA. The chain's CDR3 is CSVELVTYNEQFF.

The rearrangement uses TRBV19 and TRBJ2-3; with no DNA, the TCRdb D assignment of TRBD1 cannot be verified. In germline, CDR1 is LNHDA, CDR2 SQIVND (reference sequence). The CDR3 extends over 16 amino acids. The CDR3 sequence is CASSEILRQATDTQYF.

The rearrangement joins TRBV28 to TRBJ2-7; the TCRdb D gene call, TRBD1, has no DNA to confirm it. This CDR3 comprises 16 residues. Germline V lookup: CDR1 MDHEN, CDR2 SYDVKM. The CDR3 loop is CASSYSGSPIPYEQYF.

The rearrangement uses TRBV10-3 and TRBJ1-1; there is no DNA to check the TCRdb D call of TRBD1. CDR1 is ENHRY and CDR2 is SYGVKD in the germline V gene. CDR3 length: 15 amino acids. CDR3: CATRETQTLNTEAFF.

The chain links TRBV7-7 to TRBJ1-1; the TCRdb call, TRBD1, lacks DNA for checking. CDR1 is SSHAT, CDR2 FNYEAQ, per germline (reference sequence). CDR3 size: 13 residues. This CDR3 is CASSSRQGDEAFF.